This is a list of T cell receptor beta chains from one sample in a study of blood T cell repertoires in COVID-19. Produced via immunoSEQ multiplex PCR; TCRdb's table is partial and in-frame only. The sample has approximately 190,000 clones, about 85% seen once; the top ten hold roughly a fifth. Material for sequencing was peripheral blood. The receptors were sampled from a human donor in a cohort sampled during active COVID-19. CDR3s include the opening cysteine and the closing phenylalanine or tryptophan. The order of the fields is V gene, clone size, D gene, CDR3 length, J gene, CDR3 DNA, CDR3 protein. D genes are given only for firm matches. Some rows have no size entry. The others give once, few or many, or a class for an expanded clone.

v_gene: TRBV5-6; abundance: NA; d_gene: NA; len: 15; j_gene: TRBJ1-5; CDR3nt: TGTGCCAGCAGCTTACGACAGCTCCGCAATCAGCCCCAGCATTTT; CDR3aa: CASSLRQLRNQPQHF
v_gene: TRBV5-1; abundance: once; d_gene: NA; len: 15; j_gene: TRBJ1-1; CDR3nt: TGCGCCAGCAGCTTGGGTGCACTCCCAAACACTGAAGCTTTCTTT; CDR3aa: CASSLGALPNTEAFF
v_gene: TRBV12-3/TRBV12-4; abundance: NA; d_gene: NA; len: 11; j_gene: TRBJ1-2; CDR3nt: TGTGCCAGCTCACAGAACTATGGCTACACCTTC; CDR3aa: CASSQNYGYTF
v_gene: TRBV5-1; abundance: NA; d_gene: NA; len: 14; j_gene: TRBJ2-4; CDR3nt: TGCGCCAGCAGCACTGGTTCGGACTATGATTTTCAGTACTTC; CDR3aa: CASSTGSDYDFQYF
v_gene: TRBV29-1; abundance: few; d_gene: TRBD1; len: 12; j_gene: TRBJ2-1; CDR3nt: TGCAGCGTTGGGCGACAGGGCGGATTGTGGTTCTTC; CDR3aa: CSVGRQGGLWFF
v_gene: TRBV2; abundance: NA; d_gene: TRBD1; len: 15; j_gene: TRBJ1-6; CDR3nt: TGTGCCAGCAGGGAAGGACAGGGCGCCCCTTCACCCCTCCACTTT; CDR3aa: CASREGQGAPSPLHF
v_gene: TRBV19; abundance: NA; d_gene: TRBD2; len: 15; j_gene: TRBJ2-5; CDR3nt: TGTGCCAGTAGCACGGGACTAGCGGGATTGGAGACCCAGTACTTC; CDR3aa: CASSTGLAGLETQYF
v_gene: TRBV6-4; abundance: NA; d_gene: NA; len: 13; j_gene: TRBJ2-1; CDR3nt: TGTGCCAGCAGCGCGATTAGCTCCTCTGAGCAGTTCTTC; CDR3aa: CASSAISSSEQFF
v_gene: TRBV11-2; abundance: NA; d_gene: NA; len: 14; j_gene: TRBJ1-1; CDR3nt: TGTGCCAGCAGACCGGGACGGGGGGACACTGAAGCTTTCTTT; CDR3aa: CASRPGRGDTEAFF
v_gene: TRBV18; abundance: NA; d_gene: TRBD2; len: 18; j_gene: TRBJ2-1; CDR3nt: TGTGCCAGCTCACCGGGACTAGCGGACTACCGGTCCTACAATGAGCAGTTCTTC; CDR3aa: CASSPGLADYRSYNEQFF
v_gene: TRBV13; abundance: NA; d_gene: NA; len: 14; j_gene: TRBJ2-5; CDR3nt: TGTGCCAGCAGCGGGAGAGCGGGTCAAGAGACCCAGTACTTC; CDR3aa: CASSGRAGQETQYF
v_gene: TRBV12-5; abundance: NA; d_gene: TRBD1; len: 16; j_gene: TRBJ1-1; CDR3nt: TGTGCTAGTGGTTCCTTATTCGGACAGGGAGTCACTGAAGCTTTCTTT; CDR3aa: CASGSLFGQGVTEAFF